The 23 T cell receptor beta chains below come from one sample, sequenced in a study of blood T cell repertoires in COVID-19. The table came from immunoSEQ multiplex PCR; TCRdb's copy has only in-frame clones and leaves some out. Here the sample spans over 70,000 clones, around 84% being singletons. The sequenced sample was peripheral blood. The receptors were gathered from a man between 60 and 75 years old with COVID-19, enrolled during active disease.

Worth noting for this clone: Other DNA sequences within the sample encode an identical CDR3. This chain connects TRBV2 to TRBJ1-5; 7 bases are a match to TRBD1. Germline trimming cut 5 bases from V and 5 bases from J; bases unmatched to any gene: 3. The CDR3 consists of 13 residues. Germline V gene sequence: CDR1 SNHLY, CDR2 FYNNEI. CDR3 region: CASSFTGDQPQHF. The CDR3 DNA is TGTGCCAGCAGTTTCACAGGGGATCAGCCCCAGCATTTT.

In its sample, this clone was seen once. This rearrangement joins TRBV2 to TRBJ2-7; D gene ambiguous. The CDR3 has 14 residues. Germline CDR1 reads SNHLY; CDR2 reads FYNNEI. Trimming took 8 bases from V and 5 from J, leaving 19 bases between them. CDR3 DNA sequence: TGTGCCAGCTCGGAACTCCCAGGCGTTGACGAGCAGTACTTC. Residues: CASSELPGVDEQYF.

This chain uses TRBV7-3 with TRBJ2-1; 8 positions agree with TRBD2. This CDR3 is 18 amino acids long. After removal of 0 bases from V and 6 bases from J, the junction contained 13 bases not matched to a gene. The germline V gene has CDR1 SGHTA and CDR2 FQGTGA. CDR3 region: CASSLTWAGGVGSNEQFF. In nucleotides, the CDR3 is TGTGCCAGCAGCTTAACGTGGGCGGGAGGAGTGGGTAGCAATGAGCAGTTCTTC. Drawing the rest from reference TRBV7-3 and TRBJ2-1, the complete variable domain is GAGVSQTPSNKVTEKGKYVELRCDPISGHTALYWYRQSLGQGPEFLIYFQGTGAADDSGLPNDRFFAVRPEGSVSTLKIQRTERGDSAVYLCASSLTWAGGVGSNEQFFGPGTRLTVL.

This chain links TRBV19 with TRBJ2-1, with TRBD1 as a possible D gene (5 bases). The V gene lost 4 bases and the J gene lost 0 bases, with 7 bases spanning the gap. CDR1 and CDR2 from the germline V gene are LNHDA and SQIVND (reference sequence). The CDR3 contains 14 residues. The CDR3 DNA sequence: TGTGCCAGTAGTAGGGGCCGCTCCTACAATGAGCAGTTCTTC. Its translation is CASSRGRSYNEQFF.

V usage is TRBV7-3 and J usage is TRBJ2-7, with D possibly TRBD2 on 5 matching bases. The CDR3 loop spans 13 amino acids. The germline V gene encodes CDR1 SGHTA and CDR2 FQGTGA. Trimming removed 6 bases at V and 3 bases at J, with 12 bases between. The CDR3 region is CASSQASSYEQYF. The CDR3 DNA is TGTGCCAGCAGTCAAGCTAGCAGCTACGAGCAGTACTTC.

The chain carries TRBV2 and TRBJ2-7, with D possibly being TRBD2 (6 bases). Germline CDR1 SNHLY, CDR2 FYNNEI. Trimming cost V 11 bases and J 7 bases, with 21 bases left between them. CDR3 length: 13 amino acids. CDR3 region: CAVPRATGGEQYF. CDR3 in DNA: TGTGCCGTCCCACGGGCCACAGGAGGGGAGCAGTACTTC. Using reference TRBV2 and TRBJ2-7 for the parts outside the CDR3, the full variable domain is EPEVTQTPSHQVTQMGQEVILRCVPISNHLYFYWYRQILGQKVEFLVSFYNNEISEKSEIFDDQFSVERPDGSNFTLKIRSTKLEDSAMYFCAVPRATGGEQYFGPGTRLTVT.

The chain combines TRBV5-1 with TRBJ2-3, with TRBD2 as a possible D gene (6 bases). V shed 4 bases and J shed 0 bases, with 9 bases lying between them. The CDR3 has 14 residues. Per the germline V gene, CDR1 is SGHRS and CDR2 is YFSETQ. CDR3 protein: CASSPTSSTDTQYF. The CDR3 DNA sequence: TGCGCCAGCAGCCCGACTAGTAGCACAGATACGCAGTATTTT.

The CDR3 loop is CASSLFSGAGETQYF. The CDR3 DNA reads as TGTGCCAGCAGCTTGTTCTCGGGAGCGGGAGAGACCCAGTACTTC. This rearrangement joins TRBV5-6 to TRBJ2-5; D might be TRBD2 (6 bases). Germline CDR1 and CDR2: SGHDT and YYEEEE. V lost 1 base, J lost 4 bases, and 14 bases lay in between. This CDR3 has 15 residues.

This chain joins TRBV4-2 and TRBJ2-2, with TRBD2 matching 11 bases. The CDR3 consists of 17 residues. Trimming cost V 2 bases and J 4 bases; bases outside gene matches: 6. From germline, CDR1 is LGHNA and CDR2 YNFKEQ. CDR3 coding DNA: TGTGCCAGCAGCCAAACTGGGACTAGCGGTCCCACCGGGGAGCTGTTTTTT. The encoded protein is CASSQTGTSGPTGELFF.

This chain connects TRBV11-2 to TRBJ1-2; D remains ambiguous. Germline values: CDR1 SGHAT, CDR2 FQNNGV. The CDR3 sequence is 12 residues long. Trimming took 6 bases from V and 4 from J, leaving 9 bases between them. In DNA form, the CDR3 reads TGTGCCAGCAGTTTCCCTATCTATGGCTACACCTTC. Protein: CASSFPIYGYTF.

The rearrangement joins TRBV7-9 to TRBJ1-2; 10 nucleotides match TRBD1. The CDR3 has 16 amino acids. CDR1 is SEHNR and CDR2 is FQNEAQ in the germline V gene (reference sequence). The V gene end was trimmed by 3 bases and the J gene end by 1 base; junction bases not matched to a gene: 5. The CDR3 DNA is TGTGCCAGCAGCTTGGCCGGGACAGGGGATAACTATGGCTACACCTTC. It specifies CASSLAGTGDNYGYTF.

V usage is TRBV2 and J usage is TRBJ1-5; unclear D gene. Germline V CDR1 and CDR2: SNHLY, FYNNEI. CDR3 size: 15 residues. V lost 6 bases to trimming and J lost 0 bases, with 12 bases between them. The CDR3 nucleotides read TGTGCCAGCAGGCAAGGAGGGTTTAGCAATCAGCCCCAGCATTTT. It yields the protein CASRQGGFSNQPQHF.

The chain joins TRBV2 to TRBJ2-7; 7 bases align to TRBD1. This CDR3 contains 14 residues. The germline CDR1 and CDR2 sequences are SNHLY and FYNNEI. V shed 6 bases and J 5 bases; nucleotides not matched to a gene: 10. The CDR3 reads CASSTGTDPNEQYF. The CDR3 bases are TGTGCCAGCAGCACCGGGACAGACCCTAACGAGCAGTACTTC.

The V gene is TRBV5-1, the J gene TRBJ2-1, with 12 bases aligning to TRBD1. The trim removed 1 base at V and 9 bases at J, leaving 5 bases unmatched. The CDR3 loop spans 15 amino acids. The germline V gene encodes CDR1 SGHRS and CDR2 YFSETQ. The CDR3, as DNA: TGCGCCAGCAGCTTGATGGGACAGGGGGCGGCTGAGCAGTTCTTC. Protein sequence: CASSLMGQGAAEQFF.

Remarks on this clone: One end of the junction does not line up with germline, which may come from a read error. The chain couples TRBV28 to TRBJ1-5; 7 bases match TRBD1. This CDR3 is built from 15 residues. Looked up from germline, CDR1 is MDHEN and CDR2 is SYDVKM. The CDR3 DNA reads TGTGCCAGCACTTTAGCGCAGGGGGTGGATCAGCCCCAGCATTTT. As protein: CASTLAQGVDQPQHF. The variable domain in full, completed from reference TRBV28 and TRBJ1-5, reads DVKVTQSSRYLVKRTGEKVFLECVQDMDHENMFWYRQDPGLGLRLIYFSYDVKMKEKGDIPEGYSVSREKKERFSLILESASTNQTSMYLCASTLAQGVDQPQHFGDGTRLSIL.

The V and J genes are TRBV10-2 and TRBJ1-3; 7 bases agree with TRBD1. Trimming cost V 6 bases and J 4 bases; bases outside gene matches: 9. The CDR3 totals 15 residues. Germline V gene lookup returns CDR1 WSHSY and CDR2 SAAADI. DNA for the CDR3: TGCGCCAGCAGCGGCCGGGACAGCGGAGGAAACACCATATATTTT. It translates to CASSGRDSGGNTIYF.

This chain links TRBV29-1 with TRBJ2-7; perhaps TRBD2 as D (5 bases). From germline, CDR1 is SQVTM and CDR2 ANQGSEA. The CDR3 has 13 amino acids. V was clipped by 2 bases and J by 3 bases, with 11 bases between them. The CDR3 sequence is CSVEPEAGYEQYF. The CDR3 nucleotides read TGCAGCGTTGAACCGGAGGCCGGCTACGAGCAGTACTTC.

This clone was detected only a few times. J is TRBJ2-6 and V is TRBV6-1, with 11 nucleotides matching TRBD1. Unmatched junction bases numbered 0, after V lost 3 bases and J lost 2 bases. CDR3 length equals 16 residues. Germline lookup yields CDR1 MNHNS and CDR2 SASEGT. CDR3 sequence reads: CASSEGQGAGANVLTF. The CDR3, as DNA: TGTGCCAGCAGTGAGGGACAGGGGGCTGGGGCCAACGTCCTGACTTTC.

The genes are TRBV6-5 and TRBJ2-3; the D gene is possibly TRBD1 (6 bases). The CDR3 extends over 13 amino acids. From germline, CDR1 is MNHEY and CDR2 SVGAGI. Trimming pared 4 bases from V and 6 bases from J, leaving 11 bases between. CDR3 in amino acids: CASSSYRADTQYF. The CDR3 coding sequence is TGTGCCAGCAGTTCCTACAGGGCGGATACGCAGTATTTT.

This clone appeared a few times. The CDR3 protein is CAWSVLRTRLHEQYF. In nucleotides, the CDR3 is TGTGCCTGGAGTGTACTAAGGACAAGGCTCCACGAGCAGTACTTC. This chain joins TRBV30 and TRBJ2-7; maybe TRBD1 (5 bases). The V end lost 0 bases, the J end lost 5 bases, and 17 bases lay between the germline ends. The germline V gene has CDR1 GTSNPN and CDR2 SVGIG (reference sequence). This CDR3 is built from 15 residues.

The CDR3 coding sequence is TGTGCCAGCTCACCACCGGGAGAATTTACAGATACGCAGTATTTT. Amino acids: CASSPPGEFTDTQYF. The chain has TRBV18 and TRBJ2-3, with D possibly TRBD2 on 5 matching bases. Germline loops: CDR1 KGHSH, CDR2 LQKENI. The CDR3 length is 15 residues. The ends were cut back, 0 bases at V and 3 bases at J, with 10 bases in the middle.

This clone was picked up one time. The chain joins TRBV5-1 to TRBJ1-1; D is possibly TRBD1 (5 bases). CDR1 SGHRS and CDR2 YFSETQ come from the germline V gene. Between the trimmed V and J ends, which lost 7 bases and 5 bases, there was a span of 15 bases. This CDR3 is 13 amino acids long. The CDR3 spells CASSRAGGTEAFF. In DNA, the CDR3 is TGCGCCAGCTCTCGCGCGGGGGGAACTGAAGCTTTCTTT.

J is TRBJ1-1 and V is TRBV6-5; 7 bases are shared with TRBD1. The CDR3 consists of 14 residues. V lost 6 bases and J lost 1; bases outside the gene matches: 5. CDR1 and CDR2 from the germline V gene are MNHEY and SVGAGI. CDR3 sequence: CASSETGPNTEAFF. The CDR3 DNA reads TGTGCCAGCAGCGAGACAGGGCCGAACACTGAAGCTTTCTTT.